This T cell receptor (beta chain) originates from a study of T cells in localized non-small cell lung cancer. With regard to this clone: The antigen remains undetermined. The same CDR3 also results from other DNA sequences found in this sample.

The table came from immunoSEQ multiplex PCR; TCRdb's copy has only in-frame clones and leaves some out. This table has tens of thousands of clones, 92% appearing once. The study's findings and limits: Paired adjacent lung recovered a median roughly 56 of the top 100 tumor clones.

This CDR3 is built from 13 residues. The germline CDR1 and CDR2 sequences are SGHRS and YFSETQ. Trimming removed 0 bases from V and 2 bases from J, with 6 bases in between. The V gene is TRBV5-1, the J gene TRBJ2-7, with no clear D. The clonotype was recovered from a woman aged 35-75 years with stage III lung adenocarcinoma. Sample: peripheral blood mononuclear cells, taken before any cancer treatment. The CDR3 protein is CASSLDRAYEQYF. CDR3 bases: TGCGCCAGCAGCTTGGACAGAGCCTACGAGCAGTACTTC.